These 27 T cell receptor beta chains came from one sample sequenced in a study of T cell responses to AZD1222 COVID-19 vaccine. The data were produced by immunoSEQ multiplex PCR, yet TCRdb's version contains in-frame clones alone and is incomplete. Of roughly 150,000 clones in the sample, approximately 90% were seen once. This specimen consisted of peripheral blood, obtained on day 0 of AZD1222 vaccination. The receptors shown here come from an adult in good health.

The V call is TRBV6-5, the J call TRBJ2-7; 11 bases are a match to TRBD1. V gave up 5 bases and J gave up 2 bases; unmatched junction bases: 5. Germline assignment: CDR1 MNHEY and CDR2 SVGAGI. The length of the CDR3 is 15 residues. The CDR3 DNA is TGTGCCAGCAGTAGGGACAGGGGGTCTACCTACGAGCAGTACTTC. Its protein product is CASSRDRGSTYEQYF.

V is TRBV6-2 or TRBV6-3 and J is TRBJ2-5; D might be TRBD2 (5 bases). CDR1 is MNHEY and CDR2 is SVGEGT in the germline V gene. CDR3 length equals 16 residues. The V and J ends lost 0 bases and 3 bases respectively, with 14 bases between them. The DNA of the CDR3 is TGTGCCAGCAGTTACTCGATAATGGGAGCCAAAGAGACCCAGTACTTC. Translation: CASSYSIMGAKETQYF.

This clone was seen just once. The V gene is TRBV27, the J gene TRBJ1-2, with 8 bases aligning to TRBD1. After removal of 1 base from V and 7 bases from J, the junction contained 5 bases not matched to a gene. The germline V gene has CDR1 MNHEY and CDR2 SMNVEV (reference sequence). The CDR3 runs 14 residues. The CDR3 bases are TGTGCCAGCAGTTTATATCAGGGGGCGCGTGGCTACACCTTC. It translates to CASSLYQGARGYTF.

The chain couples TRBV7-9 to TRBJ2-1; no clear D. Trimming removed 2 bases at V and 4 bases at J, with 9 bases between. CDR1 and CDR2 (germline): SEHNR, FQNEAQ (reference sequence). This CDR3 contains 14 residues. The CDR3 sequence is CASSLTAGYNEQFF. The CDR3 DNA sequence: TGTGCCAGCAGCTTAACAGCTGGTTACAATGAGCAGTTCTTC.

The chain recombines TRBV28 with TRBJ2-1; 9 bases line up with TRBD2. This CDR3 has 16 residues. The germline V gene encodes CDR1 MDHEN and CDR2 SYDVKM. With 4 bases clipped from V and 4 bases from J, the junction kept 8 bases outside the gene matches. As DNA, the CDR3 is TGTGCCAGCAGTTCCCTCAGACTAGCGGCGTACAATGAGCAGTTCTTC. It yields the protein CASSSLRLAAYNEQFF.

This clone was seen just once. The V and J genes are TRBV28 and TRBJ2-3; D assignment may be TRBD1 or TRBD2 (6 bases each). CDR3 length equals 13 residues. Germline CDR1 and CDR2: MDHEN and SYDVKM. With 8 bases removed from V and 4 bases from J, the gap between germline ends came to 13 bases. The CDR3 sequence is CASGSGGADTQYF. Written as DNA, the CDR3 is TGTGCCAGCGGTTCCGGGGGCGCAGATACGCAGTATTTT.

The chain carries TRBV7-3 and TRBJ2-3; maybe TRBD1 (6 bases). Germline V gene sequence: CDR1 SGHTA, CDR2 FQGTGA. CDR3 size: 15 residues. V was trimmed by 6 bases and J by 5 bases, leaving 18 bases between them. The CDR3 loop is CASRETGLPGDTQYF. As DNA, the CDR3 is TGTGCCAGCAGGGAGACAGGTTTACCGGGAGATACGCAGTATTTT.

This sequence joins TRBV4-3 and TRBJ2-3; no clear D gene. Germline CDR1 LGHNA, CDR2 YSLEER. The CDR3 is 17 amino acids. V was shortened by 4 bases and J by 4 bases, with 21 bases between the two germline ends. CDR3 nucleotide sequence: TGCGCCAGCAGCCTCGGATTGGGCCCGGAAGGATCAGATACGCAGTATTTT. This codes for CASSLGLGPEGSDTQYF.

V and J are TRBV12-5 and TRBJ2-7, with D possibly being TRBD1 (6 bases). CDR1 and CDR2 from the germline V gene are LGHNT and FRNRAP. V was shortened by 5 bases and J by 6 bases, with 11 bases between the two germline ends. CDR3 length: 12 residues. The CDR3 DNA follows: TGTGCTAGTGGTCGACAGGTTGGCGAGCAGTACTTC. Residues: CASGRQVGEQYF.

The chain has TRBV19 and TRBJ1-4; D might be TRBD1 (5 bases). CDR3 size: 16 residues. V gave up 5 bases and J gave up 4 bases, with 17 bases separating them. Germline CDR1 LNHDA, CDR2 SQIVND (reference sequence). CDR3 protein: CASSPQARVLNEKLFF. CDR3 nucleotide sequence: TGTGCCAGTAGTCCGCAAGCCAGGGTCCTTAATGAAAAACTGTTTTTT.

This chain joins TRBV9 and TRBJ1-1; no firm D call. V dropped 0 bases and J dropped 4 bases, with 7 bases sitting between them. The CDR3 has 13 amino acids. From germline, CDR1 is SGDLS and CDR2 YYNGEE. CDR3 amino acids: CASSVVGITEAFF. Written as DNA, the CDR3 is TGTGCCAGCAGCGTAGTAGGGATCACTGAAGCTTTCTTT.

V and J are TRBV5-1 and TRBJ2-1, with 14 bases lining up with TRBD2. The junction had 15 bases not matched to a gene; V was cut back by 3 bases and J by 7 bases. Germline values: CDR1 SGHRS, CDR2 YFSETQ. CDR3 length equals 19 residues. The CDR3 nucleotides are TGCGCCAGCAGCTGGGGACTAGCGGGAGAATTCCGCGGATGGAATGAGCAGTTCTTC. This translates into CASSWGLAGEFRGWNEQFF.

The rearrangement links TRBV6-5 to TRBJ2-1; D might be TRBD2 (5 bases). The V end was cut by 5 bases, the J end by 10 bases, with 21 bases between. This CDR3 has 15 amino acids. Germline V gene data show CDR1 as MNHEY and CDR2 as SVGAGI. CDR3 region: CASSPVASFSVEQFF. The CDR3 DNA is TGTGCCAGCAGTCCAGTGGCTAGCTTTTCCGTCGAGCAGTTCTTC.

The count of this clone is one. The V and J genes are TRBV6-5 and TRBJ2-1, with 9 bases identical to TRBD2. Germline loops: CDR1 MNHEY, CDR2 SVGAGI. V lost 7 bases to trimming and J lost 0 bases; unmatched junction nucleotides: 4. The CDR3 length is 15 residues. The CDR3 nucleotides read TGTGCCAGCACTAGCGGGGCAAGCTCCTACAATGAGCAGTTCTTC. This translates into CASTSGASSYNEQFF.

This chain links TRBV28 with TRBJ1-1, with D unclear. V was pared by 3 bases and J by 5 bases, with 4 bases between. The CDR3 runs to 11 residues. Germline values: CDR1 MDHEN, CDR2 SYDVKM. The chain's CDR3 is CASSLGTEAFF. Here the CDR3 DNA reads TGTGCCAGCAGTTTGGGAACTGAAGCTTTCTTT.

This chain connects TRBV11-2 to TRBJ2-7, with D possibly being TRBD1 (5 bases). CDR1 is SGHAT, CDR2 FQNNGV, per germline. Trimming removed 4 bases from V and 0 bases from J, with 7 bases in between. The CDR3 loop spans 13 amino acids. In nucleotides, the CDR3 is TGTGCCAGCAGCTCGGACAACTCCTACGAGCAGTACTTC. This gives the protein CASSSDNSYEQYF.

The V and J genes are TRBV19 and TRBJ2-2; 14 nucleotides match TRBD2. The V and J ends lost 4 bases and 7 bases, in that order; junction bases with no gene match: 2. Germline V gives CDR1 LNHDA, CDR2 SQIVND (reference sequence). This CDR3 has 15 residues. CDR3 sequence (DNA): TGTGCCAGTAGTAGACTAGCGGGAGGGATCGGGGAGCTGTTTTTT. Protein product: CASSRLAGGIGELFF.

The chain joins TRBV28 to TRBJ1-6; no firm D call. CDR1 and CDR2 from the germline V gene are MDHEN and SYDVKM. V was clipped by 6 bases and J by 13 bases, with 16 bases between them. The CDR3 extends over 13 amino acids. This chain's CDR3 is CASRATVVGPLHF. The CDR3 coding sequence is TGTGCCAGCAGGGCTACGGTGGTGGGTCCCCTCCACTTT.

This rearrangement joins TRBV6-1 to TRBJ2-3; D is perhaps TRBD1 or TRBD2 (6 bases each). V shed 2 bases and J shed 3 bases, with 15 bases lying between them. Per germline, CDR1 MNHNS and CDR2 SASEGT. The CDR3 loop spans 16 amino acids. This CDR3 is CASSETGAGVTDTQYF. The CDR3 nucleotides read TGTGCCAGCAGTGAAACGGGGGCAGGGGTGACAGATACGCAGTATTTT.

CDR3 DNA sequence: TGTGCCAGTAGCCTTTCCCCGCGAGACAAAGCTTTCTTT. Its translation: CASSLSPRDKAFF. The chain recombines TRBV19 with TRBJ1-1; no reliable D call. The V gene's germline CDR1 is LNHDA and CDR2 SQIVND (reference sequence). The CDR3 consists of 13 residues. The ends were cut back, 6 bases at V and 9 bases at J, with 17 bases in the middle.

The chain combines TRBV4-2 with TRBJ2-7; TRBD1 matches 8 bases. This CDR3 comprises 14 residues. Germline CDR1 reads LGHNA; CDR2 reads YNFKEQ. The V segment lost 4 bases and the J segment 7 bases; nucleotides outside the gene matches: 9. The CDR3 is CASSLLRQGSEQYF. The CDR3 DNA reads as TGTGCCAGCAGCCTCCTGAGACAGGGGTCGGAGCAGTACTTC.

The V and J genes are TRBV2 and TRBJ2-2, with TRBD2 as a possible D gene (6 bases). The CDR3 has 15 amino acids. The germline V gene has CDR1 SNHLY and CDR2 FYNNEI. Deletions cut 3 bases from V and 5 bases from J, with 13 bases between. The CDR3 loop is CASSEVSGLTGELFF. Here the CDR3 DNA reads TGTGCCAGCAGTGAGGTTAGCGGTCTAACCGGGGAGCTGTTTTTT. Looking up the rest from reference TRBV2 and TRBJ2-2 gives the full variable domain: EPEVTQTPSHQVTQMGQEVILRCVPISNHLYFYWYRQILGQKVEFLVSFYNNEISEKSEIFDDQFSVERPDGSNFTLKIRSTKLEDSAMYFCASSEVSGLTGELFFGEGSRLTVL.

The gene calls are TRBV2 and TRBJ2-7; D might be TRBD2 (6 bases). Germline values: CDR1 SNHLY, CDR2 FYNNEI. Trimming left V 7 bases short and J 7 bases short, with 11 bases between. This CDR3 contains 11 residues. The CDR3 coding sequence is TGTGCCAGCAACCGGAGGGGTGAGCAGTACTTC. Translated, it gives CASNRRGEQYF.

This chain joins TRBV6-5 and TRBJ2-5, with D possibly matching TRBD1 (6 bases). From germline, CDR1 is MNHEY and CDR2 SVGAGI. The V gene lost 8 bases and the J gene lost 5 bases, with 12 bases spanning the gap. This CDR3 comprises 12 residues. The CDR3, as DNA: TGTGCCAGCGCCAGGGGTCAGGAGACCCAGTACTTC. It is translated as CASARGQETQYF.

The rearrangement uses TRBV12-5 and TRBJ2-5; 12 nucleotides match TRBD2. CDR3 length: 15 residues. The germline gives CDR1 LGHNT, CDR2 FRNRAP. V lost 7 bases, J lost 2 bases, and 5 bases stayed unmatched. The CDR3 nucleotides are TGTGCTAGTGAAACCGGACTAGCGGGGCAAGAGACCCAGTACTTC. Translating it yields CASETGLAGQETQYF.

The chain links TRBV11-2 to TRBJ2-6; D uncertain. Trimming stripped 5 bases from V and 4 bases from J, with 6 bases between. Germline V lookup: CDR1 SGHAT, CDR2 FQNNGV. CDR3 length: 13 amino acids. The CDR3 reads CASSPAGANVLTF. DNA of the CDR3: TGTGCCAGCAGCCCCGCGGGGGCCAACGTCCTGACTTTC.

This clone came up once. The V and J genes are TRBV19 and TRBJ1-5; 10 bases are a match to TRBD1. V lost 3 bases and J lost 4; bases outside the gene matches: 9. CDR3 length: 17 residues. The V gene's germline CDR1 is LNHDA and CDR2 SQIVND (reference sequence). The CDR3 DNA reads TGTGCCAGTAGTATGGGACAGGGGCCTGGAGGGAATCAGCCCCAGCATTTT. Translated: CASSMGQGPGGNQPQHF.